Listed below are T cell receptor beta chains from one sample, sequenced in a study of CD8+CD57+ T cells in acquired aplastic anemia. Each CDR3 protein gets one entry after TCRdb re-called the reads with MiXCR. The data hold more than 150,000 distinct CDR3 sequences, with 45% to 50% observed a single time. Input material: sorted CD4+, CD8+, or CD8+CD57+ T cells (not recorded which) from PBMCs. The origin of the receptors is a human donor in good health. CDR3s include the opening cysteine and the closing phenylalanine or tryptophan. The D gene is left open where the match is weak. Clone size is not always given. Where it is, it says once, few, many or a class for expanded clones.

>TRBV7-2|TRBD1|TRBJ1-1|many
CASRSDRAEAFF
TGTGCCAGCAGATCGGACAGGGCTGAAGCTTTCTTT
>TRBV11-2|NA|TRBJ2-4|few
CASSSGTYINIQYF
TGTGCCAGCAGCTCAGGGACTTACATAAACATTCAGTACTTC
>TRBV7-2|NA|TRBJ2-3|many
CASSLVEYTDTQYF
TGTGCCAGCAGCTTAGTGGAGTACACAGATACGCAGTATTTT
>TRBV9|NA|TRBJ2-2|NA
CASSSYQGELFF
TGTGCCAGCAGCTCTTACCAAGGGGAGCTGTTTTTT
>TRBV12-3/TRBV12-4|NA|TRBJ1-6|NA
CASSRRNSPLHF
TGTGCCAGCAGCCGGCGTAATTCACCCCTCCACTTT
>TRBV2|TRBD2|TRBJ2-3|NA
CASSGKSGGADTQYF
TGTGCCAGCAGTGGAAAGAGCGGGGGGGCCGATACGCAGTATTTT
>TRBV11-2|NA|TRBJ1-1|many
CASSLLRDGPEAFF
TGTGCCAGCAGCCTATTAAGGGACGGACCTGAAGCTTTCTTT
>TRBV20-1|TRBD1|TRBJ2-7|few
CSARDTGGYEQYF
TGCAGTGCTAGAGATACAGGGGGGTACGAGCAGTACTTC
>TRBV5-4|TRBD2|TRBJ2-5|many
CASSSGTSGRGPQETQYF
TGTGCCAGCAGCTCCGGGACTAGCGGGAGAGGGCCCCAAGAGACCCAGTACTTC
>TRBV24-1|NA|TRBJ1-4|NA
CATRASSNEKLFF
TGTGCCACCCGGGCGAGTAGTAATGAAAAACTGTTTTTT
>TRBV29-1|TRBD1|TRBJ2-5|NA
CSVDRAQARETQYF
TGCAGCGTGGACAGGGCGCAGGCCAGAGAGACCCAGTACTTC
>TRBV5-6|TRBD1|TRBJ2-7|NA
CASSPRDRAVNEQYF
TGTGCCAGCAGCCCCCGGGACAGAGCCGTTAACGAGCAGTACTTC
>TRBV2|TRBD2|TRBJ2-2|few
CARRASGSDGTGELFF
TGTGCCAGAAGGGCGAGCGGGAGCGACGGCACCGGGGAGCTGTTTTTT
>TRBV5-6|NA|TRBJ2-5|NA
CASSLAPRRVETQYF
TGTGCCAGCAGCTTGGCCCCGCGAAGGGTAGAGACCCAGTACTTC
>TRBV20-1|NA|TRBJ1-6|many
CSAAQGGLSPLHF
TGCAGTGCCGCGCAGGGAGGTCTTTCACCCCTCCACTTT
>TRBV6-1|TRBD2|TRBJ2-7|many
CASSGLAGVDEQYF
TGTGCCAGCAGCGGACTAGCGGGAGTGGACGAGCAGTACTTC
>TRBV12-3/TRBV12-4|NA|TRBJ2-5|many
CASSLRGFETQYF
TGTGCCAGCAGTTTACGGGGTTTCGAGACCCAGTACTTC
>TRBV10-3|TRBD2|TRBJ2-1|many
CAIRGGGLSSYNEQFF
TGTGCCATCAGGGGGGGGGGACTAAGCTCCTACAATGAGCAGTTCTTC
>TRBV10-3|NA|TRBJ2-7|NA
CAISNPTISSHEQCF
TGTGCCATCTCGAACCCGACAATTAGCTCTCACGAGCAGTGCTTC
>TRBV5-1|NA|TRBJ1-1|many
CASSTDSSNTEAFF
TGCGCCAGCAGCACGGACAGCTCGAACACTGAAGCTTTCTTT
>TRBV20-1|NA|TRBJ2-5|NA
CSAQGGVETQYF
TGCAGTGCCCAGGGTGGGGTAGAGACCCAGTACTTC
>TRBV24-1|TRBD2|TRBJ2-1|NA
CATSAGGLTYNEQFF
TGTGCCACCTCCGCGGGGGGCCTAACCTACAATGAGCAGTTCTTC
>TRBV11-1|TRBD1|TRBJ1-6|NA
CASSSVGQPTSSYNSPLHF
TGTGCCAGCAGCTCCGTGGGACAGCCCACGAGCTCCTATAATTCACCCCTCCACTTT
>TRBV29-1|TRBD2|TRBJ2-3|many
CSGAGTSGDTQYF
TGCAGCGGGGCCGGGACTAGCGGAGATACGCAGTATTTT
>TRBV19|NA|TRBJ1-6|many
CASSMGLGWINSPLHF
TGTGCCAGTAGTATGGGCCTCGGGTGGATCAATTCACCCCTCCACTTT
>TRBV24-1|NA|TRBJ2-3|NA
CATREPITDTQYF
TGTGCCACCAGGGAACCAATTACAGATACGCAGTATTTT
>TRBV20-1|NA|TRBJ2-1|NA
CSASFIQHEQFF
TGCAGTGCTAGTTTCATCCAGCATGAGCAGTTCTTC
>TRBV7-2|NA|TRBJ2-7|few
CASSLAVGSIEQYF
TGTGCCAGCAGCTTAGCTGTCGGGAGTATCGAGCAGTACTTC
>TRBV5-1|NA|TRBJ2-5|many
CASSLLAQETQYF
TGCGCCAGCAGCTTGCTAGCGCAAGAGACCCAGTACTTC
>TRBV7-2|NA|TRBJ2-2|NA
CASSLGGTNTGELFF
TGTGCCAGCAGCTTAGGGGGGACGAACACCGGGGAGCTGTTTTTT
>TRBV3-1|NA|TRBJ2-5|many
CASSLTADFLTQYF
TGTGCCAGCAGCCTTACTGCGGACTTTTTAACCCAGTACTTC
>TRBV7-6|NA|TRBJ2-7|NA
CASSRMTGFAYEQYF
TGTGCCAGCAGCAGGATGACAGGCTTTGCCTACGAGCAGTACTTC
>TRBV2|NA|TRBJ1-1|NA
CAGRRRNTEAFF
TGTGCCGGTAGACGACGGAACACTGAAGCTTTCTTT
>TRBV12-3/TRBV12-4|NA|TRBJ2-5|many
CASSFTGGGTGQETQYF
TGTGCCAGCAGTTTTACTGGTGGGGGGACGGGGCAAGAGACCCAGTACTTC
>TRBV20-1|NA|TRBJ2-5|NA
CSAREGSPETQYF
TGCAGTGCTAGAGAGGGCTCCCCAGAGACCCAGTACTTC